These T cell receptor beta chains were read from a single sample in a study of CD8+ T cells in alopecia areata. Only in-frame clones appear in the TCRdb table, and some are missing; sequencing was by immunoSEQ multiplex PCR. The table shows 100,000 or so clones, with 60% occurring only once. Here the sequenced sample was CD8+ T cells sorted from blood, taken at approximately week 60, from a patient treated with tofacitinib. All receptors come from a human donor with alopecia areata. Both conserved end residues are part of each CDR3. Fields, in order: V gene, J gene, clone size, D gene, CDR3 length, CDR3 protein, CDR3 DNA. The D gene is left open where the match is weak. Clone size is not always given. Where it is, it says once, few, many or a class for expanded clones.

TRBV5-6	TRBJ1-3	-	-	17	CASSLGGKSSSGNTIYF	TGTGCCAGCAGCTTGGGGGGTAAATCTAGCTCTGGAAACACCATATATTTT
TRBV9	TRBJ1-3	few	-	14	CASSADGDGNTIYF	TGTGCCAGCAGCGCGGACGGAGATGGAAACACCATATATTTT
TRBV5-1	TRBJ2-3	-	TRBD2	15	CASSLPGTTSDTQYF	TGCGCCAGCAGCTTGCCCGGGACTACTTCCGATACGCAGTATTTT
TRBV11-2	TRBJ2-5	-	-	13	CASSLTLQETQYF	TGTGCCAGCAGCTTGACCCTCCAAGAGACCCAGTACTTC
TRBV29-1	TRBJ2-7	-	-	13	CSVVLGSSYEQYF	TGCAGCGTCGTCTTGGGCAGTTCCTACGAGCAGTACTTC
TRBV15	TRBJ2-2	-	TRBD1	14	CATGTGGNTGELFF	TGTGCCACCGGGACAGGGGGCAACACCGGGGAGCTGTTTTTT
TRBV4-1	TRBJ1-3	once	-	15	CASSQGAGSGNTIYF	TGCGCCAGCAGCCAAGGGGCAGGCTCTGGAAACACCATATATTTT
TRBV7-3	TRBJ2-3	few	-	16	CASSDGGSLGTDTQYF	TGTGCCAGCAGCGACGGAGGGAGTCTGGGAACAGATACGCAGTATTTT
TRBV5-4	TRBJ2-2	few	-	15	CASSLGPGETGELFF	TGTGCCAGCAGCTTGGGACCGGGGGAAACCGGGGAGCTGTTTTTT
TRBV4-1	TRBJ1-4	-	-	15	CASSQAVQSGEKLFF	TGCGCCAGCAGCCAAGCGGTTCAAAGTGGTGAAAAACTGTTTTTT
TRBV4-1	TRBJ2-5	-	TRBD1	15	CASSQGQGPQETQYF	TGCGCCAGCAGCCAGGGACAGGGCCCCCAAGAGACCCAGTACTTC
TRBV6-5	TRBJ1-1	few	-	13	CASSYVGATEAFF	TGTGCCAGCAGTTACGTGGGGGCAACTGAAGCTTTCTTT
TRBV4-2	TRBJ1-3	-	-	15	CASSQPTDSGNTIYF	TGTGCCAGCAGCCAACCAACAGACTCTGGAAACACCATATATTTT
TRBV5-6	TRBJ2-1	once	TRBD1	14	CASSWGQMYNEQFF	TGTGCCAGCAGCTGGGGACAGATGTACAATGAGCAGTTCTTC
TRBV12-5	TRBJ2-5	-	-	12	CASALGRQTQYF	TGTGCTAGTGCCCTGGGGAGGCAGACCCAGTACTTC
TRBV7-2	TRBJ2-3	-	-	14	CASSPLFPGDTQYF	TGTGCCAGCAGCCCCTTATTCCCTGGGGATACGCAGTATTTT
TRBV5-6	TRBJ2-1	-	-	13	CASMQGSYNEQFF	TGTGCCAGCATGCAAGGATCCTACAATGAGCAGTTCTTC
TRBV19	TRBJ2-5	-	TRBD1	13	CASSITGGETQYF	TGTGCCAGTAGTATTACAGGGGGAGAGACCCAGTACTTC
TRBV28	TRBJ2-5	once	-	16	CASSFSVTPRLETQYF	TGTGCCAGCAGCTTTTCGGTCACTCCGAGACTCGAGACCCAGTACTTC
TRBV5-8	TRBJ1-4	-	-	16	CASSLGQTATNEKLFF	TGTGCCAGCAGCCTCGGACAGACTGCAACTAATGAAAAACTGTTTTTT
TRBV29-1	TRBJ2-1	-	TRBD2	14	CSAIAGGYYNEQFF	TGCAGCGCAATAGCGGGGGGGTACTACAATGAGCAGTTCTTC
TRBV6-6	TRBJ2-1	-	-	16	CASSYSEGLSYNEQFF	TGTGCCAGCAGTTACTCGGAGGGGCTCTCCTACAATGAGCAGTTCTTC
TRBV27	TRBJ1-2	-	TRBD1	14	CASSLTGQGYGYTF	TGTGCCAGCAGTTTAACGGGACAGGGGTATGGCTACACCTTC
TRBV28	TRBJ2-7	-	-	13	CASSSDSSYEQYF	TGTGCCAGCAGTTCGGACAGCTCCTACGAGCAGTACTTC
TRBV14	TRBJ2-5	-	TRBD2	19	CASSQSNPGLAINQETQYF	TGTGCCAGCAGCCAATCGAATCCGGGACTAGCCATAAACCAAGAGACCCAGTACTTC
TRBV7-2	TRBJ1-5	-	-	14	CASSLSRGVQPQHF	TGTGCCAGCAGCTTATCTCGGGGTGTTCAGCCCCAGCATTTT
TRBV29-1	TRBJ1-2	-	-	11	CSVEVDYGYTF	TGCAGCGTTGAGGTAGATTATGGCTACACCTTC
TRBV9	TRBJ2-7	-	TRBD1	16	CASSDGTGLISYEQYF	TGTGCCAGCAGCGACGGGACAGGACTAATCTCCTACGAGCAGTACTTC
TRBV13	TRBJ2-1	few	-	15	CASSLRRGVWNEQFF	TGTGCCAGCAGCCTTAGGAGGGGGGTCTGGAATGAGCAGTTCTTC
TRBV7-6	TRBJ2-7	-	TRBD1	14	CAKGTGGCPHEQYF	TGTGCCAAAGGTACAGGGGGTTGCCCACACGAGCAGTACTTC
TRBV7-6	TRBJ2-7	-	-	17	CASSLGPGQIVRYEQYF	TGTGCCAGCAGCTTAGGGCCTGGACAGATTGTTCGGTACGAGCAGTACTTC
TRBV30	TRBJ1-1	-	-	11	CASSLNTEAFF	TGTGCCTCGTCGTTGAACACTGAAGCTTTCTTT
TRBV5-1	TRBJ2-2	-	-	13	CASRTENTGELFF	TGCGCCAGCAGAACAGAAAACACCGGGGAGCTGTTTTTT
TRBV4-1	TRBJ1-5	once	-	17	CASSQEDGGVSNQPQHF	TGCGCCAGCAGCCAAGAGGATGGGGGCGTTAGCAATCAGCCCCAGCATTTT
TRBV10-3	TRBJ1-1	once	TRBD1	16	CAIRGWDRGVRTEAFF	TGTGCCATCAGGGGCTGGGACAGGGGAGTTCGGACTGAAGCTTTCTTT
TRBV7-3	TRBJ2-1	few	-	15	CASSLTRRSYNEQFF	TGTGCCAGCAGCTTAACGCGGCGGTCCTACAATGAGCAGTTCTTC
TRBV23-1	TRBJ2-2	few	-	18	CASSQSFRGSPNTGELFF	TGCGCCAGCAGTCAATCATTCAGGGGATCTCCGAACACCGGGGAGCTGTTTTTT
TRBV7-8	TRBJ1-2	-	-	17	CASSPKDLQTLNYGYTF	TGTGCCAGCAGCCCAAAGGATTTACAAACGCTTAACTATGGCTACACCTTC
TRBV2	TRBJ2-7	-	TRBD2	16	CASSARATSGDYEQYF	TGTGCCAGCAGCGCGCGAGCGACTAGCGGGGACTACGAGCAGTACTTC
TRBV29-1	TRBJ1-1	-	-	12	CSVSTGNTEAFF	TGCAGCGTGTCCACAGGGAACACTGAAGCTTTCTTT
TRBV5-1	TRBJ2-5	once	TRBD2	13	CASSTSGVETQYF	TGCGCCAGCAGTACTAGCGGGGTGGAGACCCAGTACTTC
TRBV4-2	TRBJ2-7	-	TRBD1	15	CASSQLGTGAYEQYF	TGTGCCAGCAGCCAACTCGGGACAGGAGCTTACGAGCAGTACTTC
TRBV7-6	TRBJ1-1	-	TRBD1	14	CASRPLQGASEAFF	TGTGCCAGCAGACCCCTTCAGGGGGCCTCTGAAGCTTTCTTT
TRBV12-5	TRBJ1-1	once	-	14	CASGFSPRDTEAFF	TGTGCTAGTGGTTTTAGTCCCAGGGACACTGAAGCTTTCTTT
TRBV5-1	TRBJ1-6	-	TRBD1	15	CASSLKTGGNSPLHF	TGCGCCAGCAGCTTGAAGACAGGGGGTAATTCACCCCTCCACTTT
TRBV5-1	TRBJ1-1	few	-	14	CASSSIYVNTEAFF	TGCGCCAGCAGCTCGATATATGTGAACACTGAAGCTTTCTTT
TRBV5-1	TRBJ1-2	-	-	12	CASSGGAHGYTF	TGCGCCAGCAGTGGCGGGGCCCATGGCTACACCTTC
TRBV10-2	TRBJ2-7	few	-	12	CASSVSGNEQYF	TGCGCCAGCAGTGTATCAGGGAACGAGCAGTACTTC
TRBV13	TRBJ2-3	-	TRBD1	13	CASSNRGTDTQYF	TGTGCCAGCAGTAACAGGGGAACCGATACGCAGTATTTT
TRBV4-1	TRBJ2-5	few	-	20	CASSQEGSGTFFTGMETQYF	TGCGCCAGCAGCCAAGAAGGGAGTGGGACATTCTTCACGGGAATGGAGACCCAGTACTTC
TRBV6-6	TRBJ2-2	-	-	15	CASSYFRGGTGELFF	TGTGCCAGCAGTTATTTCAGGGGAGGTACCGGGGAGCTGTTTTTT
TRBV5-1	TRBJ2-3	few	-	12	CASSFPGDTQYF	TGCGCCAGCAGCTTTCCGGGAGATACGCAGTATTTT